This T cell receptor beta chain was found in a study of blood T cell repertoires in COVID-19. Study overall: Acute and convalescent COVID-19 samples came from the United States, Italy and Spain.

Sequenced by immunoSEQ multiplex PCR; TCRdb stores in-frame clones only, minus some. Of 150,000 to 200,000 clones listed, less than 90% are singletons. Exposed study participants had met a COVID-19 case within 2 weeks before entry. The CDR3 runs to 15 residues. CDR1 LNHDA and CDR2 SQIVND come from the germline V gene (reference sequence). The V gene end was trimmed by 1 base and the J gene end by 3 bases; junction bases not matched to a gene: 5. The sequence derives from a woman aged 25 to 39 who had been exposed to COVID-19. Sequencing was performed on PBMCs or T cells enriched from blood (not recorded which). This chain links TRBV19 with TRBJ1-1; TRBD1 matches at 7 bases. For the CDR3, the DNA is TGTGCCAGTAGTATAGGAGTCGACAGGGACACTGAAGCTTTCTTT. Translating gives CASSIGVDRDTEAFF.